The 12 T cell receptor beta chains presented below share a single source sample, sequenced in a study of blood T cells in healthy people across ages. The authors ran a second PCR of roughly 6 to 11 cycles using a sample-barcoded 5' primer and a J-beta primer mix. MiXCR, run by TCRdb on the 5' RACE reads, gives a single entry per CDR3 protein. The table records about 940,000 distinct CDR3 sequences, 45% to 50% of them present only once. Material: blood. The source of these receptors is a man aged 25-40 years in good health.

Comment on this clonotype: A junction boundary mismatches the germline segment, possibly from a read error. The rearrangement joins TRBV29-1 to TRBJ2-2; possible D gene TRBD1, 5 bases. Germline CDR1 reads SQVTM; CDR2 reads ANQGSEA. CDR3 size: 14 residues. CDR3 sequence: CNVEVREVTGELFF. In DNA, the CDR3 is TGCAACGTTGAAGTCAGGGAAGTTACCGGGGAGCTGTTTTTT.

This clonotype came up a few times. The chain has TRBV5-1 and TRBJ2-5; 7 nucleotides match TRBD2. The CDR3 is 16 amino acids. Trimming cost V 1 base and J 7 bases; bases outside gene matches: 13. Germline V lookup: CDR1 SGHRS, CDR2 YFSETQ. The CDR3 region is CASSLQSSGAPGTQYF. The CDR3 DNA sequence: TGCGCCAGCAGCTTGCAGTCCAGCGGGGCCCCCGGGACCCAGTACTTC.

The sample holds a few counts of this clonotype. The CDR3 bases are TGTGCCAGCAGCATGTATGAGCAGTTCTTC. As protein: CASSMYEQFF. The V call is TRBV21-1, the J call TRBJ2-1. TRBV21-1 is shown as a pseudogene. The CDR3 is 10 amino acids.

The V and J genes are TRBV20-1 and TRBJ2-7; no clear D. In germline, CDR1 is DFQATT, CDR2 SNEGSKA (reference sequence). The CDR3 spans 14 residues. V lost 1 base and J lost 0, with 10 bases in between. CDR3 region: CSARVLVGSYEQYF. The CDR3 coding sequence is TGCAGTGCTAGAGTGCTAGTGGGCTCCTACGAGCAGTACTTC.

The V call is TRBV10-3, the J call TRBJ2-1; D unclear. Germline CDR1 is ENHRY and CDR2 is SYGVKD. This CDR3 has 16 residues. Trimming removed 4 bases from V and 4 bases from J, with 17 bases in between. CDR3 bases: TGTGCCATCAGTGGAGGTCAGGAAAAGTTTTACAATGAGCAGTTCTTC. It is translated as CAISGGQEKFYNEQFF.

Points on this clonotype: Sequence at one end of the junction differs from germline and may be a read error. This sequence joins TRBV11-3 and TRBJ2-1; possible D gene TRBD1, 5 bases. Germline V CDR1 and CDR2: SGHNT, YENEEA. This CDR3 has 14 amino acids. CDR3 loop: CASSLDSVDNEQFF. Here the CDR3 DNA reads TGTGCCAGCAGCCTAGACAGCGTGGACAATGAGCAGTTCTTC. The whole variable domain, remainder taken from reference TRBV11-3 and TRBJ2-1, is EAGVVQSPRYKIIEKKQPVAFWCNPISGHNTLYWYLQNLGQGPELLIRYENEEAVDDSQLPKDRFSAERLKGVDSTLKIQPAELGDSAVYLCASSLDSVDNEQFFGPGTRLTVL.

This chain connects TRBV12-3 or TRBV12-4 to TRBJ1-1; 10 bases align to TRBD1. The CDR3 consists of 13 residues. J was trimmed by 10 bases and V by 7 bases; bases with no gene match: 9. The CDR3 bases are TGTGCCAGCACCGGAGACAGGGGGCGGGGAGCTTTCTTT. Encoded protein: CASTGDRGRGAFF.

This chain links TRBV2 with TRBJ1-3; the D gene is possibly TRBD1 (6 bases). Trimming took 11 bases from V and 8 from J, leaving 19 bases between them. Germline-derived CDR1 and CDR2 are SNHLY and FYNNEI. The CDR3 runs to 13 residues. The CDR3 loop is CASAITGLDTIYF. CDR3 nucleotides: TGTGCCTCAGCAATAACAGGGCTGGACACCATATATTTT. Full variable domain (outside the CDR3, taken from reference TRBV2 and TRBJ1-3): EPEVTQTPSHQVTQMGQEVILRCVPISNHLYFYWYRQILGQKVEFLVSFYNNEISEKSEIFDDQFSVERPDGSNFTLKIRSTKLEDSAMYFCASAITGLDTIYFGEGSWLTVV.

This clonotype came up a few times. The V gene is TRBV20-1, the J gene TRBJ2-1, with D possibly matching TRBD2 (5 bases). V lost 6 bases, J lost 1 base, and 13 bases lay in between. CDR3 size: 14 residues. Germline assignment: CDR1 DFQATT and CDR2 SNEGSKA (reference sequence). This CDR3 reads CSAPRPGSYNEQFF. The DNA of the CDR3 is TGCAGTGCCCCCCGTCCGGGGTCCTACAATGAGCAGTTCTTC.

The chain recombines TRBV6-2 or TRBV6-3 with TRBJ2-7, with D perhaps TRBD1 (6 bases). Germline V gene sequence: CDR1 MNHEY, CDR2 SVGEGT. V was clipped by 0 bases and J by 3 bases, with 18 bases between them. The CDR3 spans 17 residues. Written as DNA, the CDR3 is TGTGCCAGCAGTTACTCGATTGGGGGCAGTTTCGTCTACGAGCAGTACTTC. Its protein is CASSYSIGGSFVYEQYF.

In regard to this clonotype: The junction departs from germline at one end; a sequencing error may be responsible. The chain uses TRBV3-1 and TRBJ2-2, with D hard to call. Germline loops: CDR1 LGHDT, CDR2 YNNKEL (reference sequence). This CDR3 is 17 amino acids long. The CDR3 spells CAGSQPTGDYMTGELFF. Written as DNA, the CDR3 is TGTGCCGGCAGCCAGCCTACTGGGGATTATATGACCGGGGAGCTGTTTTTT.

The chain has TRBV10-3 and TRBJ1-2, with D hard to call. This CDR3 is 13 amino acids long. Germline CDR1 ENHRY, CDR2 SYGVKD. Deletions cut 3 bases from V and 0 bases from J, with 5 bases between. This CDR3 is CAISDYTNYGYTF. As DNA, the CDR3 is TGTGCCATCAGTGACTACACTAACTATGGCTACACCTTC.